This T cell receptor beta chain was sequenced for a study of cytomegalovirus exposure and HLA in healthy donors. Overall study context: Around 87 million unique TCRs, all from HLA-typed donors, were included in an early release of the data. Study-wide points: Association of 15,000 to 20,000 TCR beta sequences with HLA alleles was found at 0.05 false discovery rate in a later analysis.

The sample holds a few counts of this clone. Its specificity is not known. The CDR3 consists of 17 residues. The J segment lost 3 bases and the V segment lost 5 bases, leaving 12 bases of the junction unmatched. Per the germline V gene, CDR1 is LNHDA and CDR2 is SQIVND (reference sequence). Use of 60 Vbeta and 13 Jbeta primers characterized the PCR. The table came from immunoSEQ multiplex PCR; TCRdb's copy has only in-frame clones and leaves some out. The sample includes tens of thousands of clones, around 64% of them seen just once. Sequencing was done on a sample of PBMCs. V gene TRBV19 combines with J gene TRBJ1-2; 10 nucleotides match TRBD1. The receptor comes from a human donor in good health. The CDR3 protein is CASSRRRTGGMDYGYTF. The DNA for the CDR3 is TGTGCCAGTAGTCGCCGTAGGACAGGGGGAATGGACTATGGCTACACCTTC.